Below, 25 T cell receptor beta chains from the same sample are listed, as sequenced in a study of molecular identifiers for immune sequencing clone quantification. One entry per CDR3 protein results from TCRdb running MiXCR on the PCR reads. The table lists roughly 40,000 distinct CDR3 sequences, about 24% of them singletons. Sequencing was carried out using naive CD8+ T cells from blood, with Jurkat cell RNA spiked in. As for subset: FACS-sorted CD8+CD4-CCR7+CD45RA+ naive T cells. These receptor sequences come from a human donor in good health. Some libraries in this study had Jurkat cell RNA spiked in.

This chain links TRBV15 with TRBJ1-1, with a possible D match to TRBD1 (6 bases). The V and J ends lost 3 bases and 6 bases respectively, with 17 bases between them. Germline-derived CDR1 and CDR2 are LNHNV and YYDKDF (reference sequence). CDR3 length: 15 residues. CDR3: CATSSDRGARAEAFF. The CDR3 bases are TGTGCCACCAGCAGTGATCGGGGGGCGCGGGCTGAAGCTTTCTTT.

CDR3 region: CASKQQGIGAQYF. The CDR3, as DNA: TGTGCCAGCAAGCAACAGGGAATTGGCGCGCAGTACTTC. The V and J genes are TRBV2 and TRBJ2-7; tentative D call: TRBD1 (6 bases). Per germline, CDR1 SNHLY and CDR2 FYNNEI. V was trimmed by 7 bases and J by 9 bases, leaving 19 bases between them. The CDR3 is 13 residues long.

This clonotype appeared many times. The gene calls are TRBV10-3 and TRBJ1-1, with a possible D match to TRBD1 (5 bases). Germline V CDR1 and CDR2: ENHRY, SYGVKD. Trimming removed 7 bases at V and 1 base at J, with 13 bases between. CDR3 length: 14 amino acids. The CDR3 DNA follows: TGTGCCATCACCCCGGGGACGGCGAACACTGAAGCTTTCTTT. Translating it yields CAITPGTANTEAFF.

Many counts were recorded for this clonotype. The genes are TRBV30 and TRBJ1-6; D not resolved. The CDR3 has 17 residues. V lost 2 bases to trimming and J lost 8 bases, with 22 bases between them. Germline CDR1 is GTSNPN and CDR2 is SVGIG (reference sequence). The CDR3 DNA reads as TGTGCCTGGAGTTCCGACACCTTGGGGATCCTACATTCACCCCTCCACTTT. Encoded protein: CAWSSDTLGILHSPLHF.

This clonotype was recorded many times. V usage is TRBV3-1 and J usage is TRBJ2-4; D is unresolved. Trimming pared 0 bases from V and 0 bases from J, leaving 9 bases between. CDR1 LGHDT and CDR2 YNNKEL come from the germline V gene (reference sequence). The CDR3 spans 16 residues. The CDR3 region is CASSQEGNLAKNIQYF. In DNA form, the CDR3 reads TGTGCCAGCAGCCAAGAGGGGAATTTAGCCAAAAACATTCAGTACTTC. Using reference TRBV3-1 and TRBJ2-4 for the parts outside the CDR3, the full variable domain is DTAVSQTPKYLVTQMGNDKSIKCEQNLGHDTMYWYKQDSKKFLKIMFSYNNKELIINETVPNRFSPKSPDKAHLNLHINSLELGDSAVYFCASSQEGNLAKNIQYFGAGTRLSVL.

This clonotype was seen many times. The chain recombines TRBV7-6 with TRBJ1-1; D gene uncertain. The CDR3 spans 12 residues. Germline values: CDR1 SGHVS, CDR2 FNYEAQ. The V and J ends lost 5 bases and 7 bases respectively, with 11 bases between them. The CDR3 region is CASSDAPGEAFF. DNA of the CDR3: TGTGCCAGCAGCGACGCCCCGGGTGAAGCTTTCTTT.

This clonotype was seen many times. J is TRBJ1-2 and V is TRBV5-8, with 9 bases matching TRBD1. CDR1 and CDR2 from the germline V gene are SGHTS and YDEGEE. The CDR3 has 14 residues. After removal of 7 bases from V and 10 bases from J, the junction contained 14 bases not matched to a gene. Here the CDR3 DNA reads TGTGCCAGCTCCAGGGACAGGGTGGACTCCGACTACACCTTC. Amino acid sequence: CASSRDRVDSDYTF. Full variable domain (outside the CDR3, taken from reference TRBV5-8 and TRBJ1-2): EAGVTQSPTHLIKTRGQQATLRCSPISGHTSVYWYQQALGLGLQFLLWYDEGEERNRGNFPPRFSGRQFPNYSSELNVNALELEDSALYLCASSRDRVDSDYTFGSGTRLTVV.

Regarding this clonotype: A read error is likely, as this CDR3 ends without the conserved phenylalanine or tryptophan. This chain joins TRBV7-7 and TRBJ2-3; 11 bases agree with TRBD2. Per germline, CDR1 SSHAT and CDR2 FNYEAQ (reference sequence). There are 16 residues in the CDR3. The CDR3 reads CASSPRLAGGADTQYV. The CDR3 DNA reads TGTGCTAGCAGTCCGAGGCTAGCGGGAGGAGCAGATACGCAGTATGTT.

In the case of this clonotype: A read error may be the cause here, since a much bigger clone is one base away. This chain joins TRBV30 and TRBJ2-1; weak D call: TRBD2 (5 bases). The CDR3 length is 12 residues. Germline V gene sequence: CDR1 GTSNPN, CDR2 SVGIG (reference sequence). V was cut by 3 bases and J by 3 bases, with 6 bases left in between. CDR3 sequence: CAWRAGYNEQFF. As DNA, the CDR3 is TGTGCCTGGAGGGCGGGCTACAATGAGCAGTTCTTC.

The chain uses TRBV6-6 and TRBJ1-1; D perhaps matches TRBD1 (5 bases). V was shortened by 3 bases and J by 1 base, with 15 bases between the two germline ends. Germline CDR1 MNHNY, CDR2 SVGAGI (reference sequence). The CDR3 runs 16 residues. The CDR3 bases are TGTGCCAGCAGTTATACGTGGGGACGGAGGAACACTGAAGCTTTCTTT. As protein: CASSYTWGRRNTEAFF.

The rearrangement links TRBV4-2 to TRBJ1-5; D is possibly TRBD1 (5 bases). V lost 0 bases, J lost 2 bases, and 11 bases lay in between. Per the germline V gene, CDR1 is LGHNA and CDR2 is YNFKEQ. CDR3 length equals 16 residues. The chain's CDR3 is CASSQDPGDRNQPQHF. In DNA form, the CDR3 reads TGTGCCAGCAGCCAAGATCCGGGGGATCGCAATCAGCCCCAGCATTTT.

This clonotype was observed a handful of times. A single base separates this from a much larger clone, so it may be a read error. V gene TRBV28 combines with J gene TRBJ2-6, with D perhaps TRBD2 (6 bases). This CDR3 comprises 15 residues. Germline CDR1 reads MDHEN; CDR2 reads SYDVKM. CDR3 region: CASSLWGDGTNVLTF. CDR3 coding DNA: TGTGCCAGCAGTCTGTGGGGGGATGGGACCAACGTCCTGACTTTC.

This clonotype was detected many times. V is TRBV19 and J is TRBJ2-2; D remains unclear. With 5 bases removed from V and 7 bases from J, the gap between germline ends came to 8 bases. The CDR3 extends over 12 amino acids. Germline V gene sequence: CDR1 LNHDA, CDR2 SQIVND (reference sequence). For the CDR3, the DNA is TGTGCCAGTAGTTGGGGTTTCGGGGAGCTGTTTTTT. Amino acids: CASSWGFGELFF.

This clonotype was observed a handful of times. The chain employs TRBV7-9 and TRBJ2-3; TRBD2 aligns across 8 bases. Germline V gives CDR1 SEHNR, CDR2 FQNEAQ (reference sequence). After removal of 0 bases from V and 0 bases from J, the junction contained 2 bases not matched to a gene. The CDR3 has 16 residues. Here the CDR3 reads CASSLASGGSTDTQYF. As DNA, the CDR3 is TGTGCCAGCAGCTTAGCGAGCGGGGGTAGCACAGATACGCAGTATTTT.

This clonotype has at least ten counts. One end of the junction does not line up with germline, which may come from a read error. This chain uses TRBV2 with TRBJ2-3, with D possibly being TRBD1 or TRBD2 (5 bases each). The CDR3 is 10 residues long. Per germline, CDR1 SNHLY and CDR2 FYNNEI. The CDR3 reads CASSEGDGHF. The CDR3 nucleotides read TGTGCCAGCAGTGAAGGGGACGGGCATTTT.

This clonotype was counted many times. This chain joins TRBV7-6 and TRBJ1-5; the D is unclear. Deletions cut 0 bases from V and 9 bases from J, with 9 bases between. Germline V CDR1 and CDR2: SGHVS, FNYEAQ. CDR3 length: 13 amino acids. CDR3 in DNA: TGTGCCAGCAGCTTAGCTGTCCATCGGCCCCAGCATTTT. Its translation: CASSLAVHRPQHF.

A note on this clonotype: A much larger clone is a single base away; this may be a read error. The chain has TRBV12-3 or TRBV12-4 and TRBJ2-3, with D perhaps TRBD1 or TRBD2 (5 bases each). The CDR3 is 15 residues long. CDR3 loop: CASSFGITGTGTQYF. The CDR3 DNA is TGTGCCAGCAGTTTCGGGATAACCGGCACAGGTACGCAGTATTTT.

The table lists this clonotype with many counts. The J gene is TRBJ2-2, the V gene TRBV6-5; 8 bases agree with TRBD2. The germline V gene has CDR1 MNHEY and CDR2 SVGAGI. V gave up 0 bases and J gave up 5 bases; unmatched junction bases: 11. This CDR3 is built from 18 residues. CDR3: CASSYSGTPREGTGELFF. The CDR3 DNA reads as TGTGCCAGCAGTTACTCAGGGACCCCCCGGGAGGGGACCGGGGAGCTGTTTTTT.

The rearrangement links TRBV20-1 to TRBJ1-2; D not certain. The CDR3 runs 16 residues. Germline CDR1 and CDR2: DFQATT and SNEGSKA (reference sequence). Between the trimmed V and J ends, which lost 6 bases and 2 bases, there was a span of 22 bases. CDR3 protein: CSAHDDTQSLNYGYTF. CDR3 DNA: TGCAGTGCCCACGATGATACACAGTCCCTCAACTATGGCTACACCTTC.

This clonotype was observed many times. CDR3 bases: TGCAGTGCTAGCCCACTTACAGGGGACACCGGGGAGCTGTTTTTT. Its translation is CSASPLTGDTGELFF. The V and J genes are TRBV20-1 and TRBJ2-2; 7 nucleotides line up with TRBD1. Germline trimming cut 3 bases from V and 3 bases from J; bases unmatched to any gene: 7. Germline V gene lookup returns CDR1 DFQATT and CDR2 SNEGSKA (reference sequence). The CDR3 is 15 residues long.

The table lists this clonotype with many counts. The gene calls are TRBV20-1 and TRBJ2-7; 14 nucleotides agree with TRBD2. The ends lost 1 base at V and 5 bases at J; junction bases unmatched: 1. The CDR3 is 14 amino acids. The germline gives CDR1 DFQATT, CDR2 SNEGSKA (reference sequence). The CDR3, as DNA: TGCAGTGCTAGAGTGACTAGCGGGAGGGACGAGCAGTACTTC. This codes for CSARVTSGRDEQYF.

This clonotype was picked up many times. The chain joins TRBV19 to TRBJ2-1; TRBD2 matches 7 bases. After removal of 3 bases from V and 9 bases from J, the junction contained 5 bases not matched to a gene. The CDR3 is 13 amino acids. The germline CDR1 and CDR2 sequences are LNHDA and SQIVND (reference sequence). The DNA for the CDR3 is TGTGCCAGTAGTATCGGACTAGGCGGTGAGCAGTTCTTC. Translating gives CASSIGLGGEQFF.

This clonotype was recorded at least ten times. The chain employs TRBV5-1 and TRBJ2-5; TRBD2 aligns across 13 bases. Trimming took 2 bases from V and 2 from J; bases not matched to a gene: 6. The CDR3 runs to 17 residues. The germline gives CDR1 SGHRS, CDR2 YFSETQ. This chain's CDR3 is CASSFGLAGEKQETQYF. DNA for the CDR3: TGCGCCAGCAGCTTTGGACTAGCGGGAGAGAAACAAGAGACCCAGTACTTC.

There are many counts of this clonotype. The rearrangement uses TRBV28 and TRBJ2-7; 10 bases map to TRBD2. The CDR3 runs to 16 residues. The trim removed 3 bases at V and 0 bases at J, leaving 5 bases unmatched. The germline gives CDR1 MDHEN, CDR2 SYDVKM. The CDR3 coding sequence is TGTGCCAGCAGTTTTAGAGCTAGCGGGAGCTCCTACGAGCAGTACTTC. This encodes CASSFRASGSSYEQYF.

This chain uses TRBV12-3 or TRBV12-4 with TRBJ1-2; no definite D call. With 3 bases removed from V and 2 bases from J, the gap between germline ends came to 7 bases. The CDR3 runs 13 residues. CDR3 nucleotide sequence: TGTGCCAGCAGTTTTGACCGAAACTATGGCTACACCTTC. Translation gives CASSFDRNYGYTF.